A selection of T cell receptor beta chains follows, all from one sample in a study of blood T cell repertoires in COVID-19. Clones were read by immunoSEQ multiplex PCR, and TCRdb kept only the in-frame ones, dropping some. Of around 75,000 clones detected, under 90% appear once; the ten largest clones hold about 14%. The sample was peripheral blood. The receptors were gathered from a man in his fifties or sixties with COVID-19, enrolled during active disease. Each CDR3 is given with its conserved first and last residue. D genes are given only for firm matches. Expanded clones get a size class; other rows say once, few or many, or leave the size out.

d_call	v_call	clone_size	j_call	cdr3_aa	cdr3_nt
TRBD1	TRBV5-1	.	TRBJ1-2	CASSAGQGEFGYTF	TGCGCCAGCAGCGCGGGACAGGGGGAATTTGGCTACACCTTC
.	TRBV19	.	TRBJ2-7	CASADRLDEQYF	TGTGCCAGTGCTGACAGGTTAGACGAGCAGTACTTC
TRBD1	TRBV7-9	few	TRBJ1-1	CASSSGQGNTEAFF	TGTGCCAGCAGCTCGGGACAGGGGAACACTGAAGCTTTCTTT
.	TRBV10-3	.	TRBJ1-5	CAISQALANHQPQHF	TGTGCCATCAGCCAAGCCCTAGCGAACCATCAGCCCCAGCATTTT
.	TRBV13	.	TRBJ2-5	CASISAPTPIQETQYF	TGTGCCAGCATCTCCGCCCCTACTCCGATACAAGAGACCCAGTACTTC
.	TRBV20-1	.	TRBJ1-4	CSASGGIGEKLFF	TGCAGTGCTAGTGGGGGCATTGGGGAAAAACTGTTTTTT
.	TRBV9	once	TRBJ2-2	CASSVRAGGAGELFF	TGTGCCAGCAGCGTGAGAGCGGGCGGGGCCGGGGAGCTGTTTTTT
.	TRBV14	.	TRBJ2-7	CASSPRDFGGQYF	TGTGCCAGCAGCCCCCGGGACTTTGGTGGGCAGTACTTC
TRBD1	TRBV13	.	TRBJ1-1	CASSLNRGAEAFF	TGTGCCAGCAGCCTCAACAGGGGGGCTGAAGCTTTCTTT
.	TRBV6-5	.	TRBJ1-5	CASRTYSGGNQPQHF	TGTGCCAGCAGAACGTACTCGGGTGGGAATCAGCCCCAGCATTTT
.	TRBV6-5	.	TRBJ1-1	CASSVQKNTEAFF	TGTGCCAGCTCAGTTCAGAAGAACACTGAAGCTTTCTTT
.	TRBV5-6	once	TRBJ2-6	CASSSRWISGANVLTF	TGTGCCAGTAGCTCTAGGTGGATCTCTGGGGCCAACGTCCTGACTTTC
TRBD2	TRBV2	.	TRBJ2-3	CATSGTSGGLGTDTQYF	TGTGCCACTTCCGGGACTAGCGGGGGTCTAGGCACAGATACGCAGTATTTT
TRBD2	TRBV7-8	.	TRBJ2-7	CASSLGLAGGSSYEQYF	TGTGCCAGCAGCTTGGGACTAGCGGGGGGTTCATCCTACGAGCAGTACTTC
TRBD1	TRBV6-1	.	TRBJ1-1	CASSEGQGNTEAFF	TGTGCCAGCAGTGAAGGACAGGGGAACACTGAAGCTTTCTTT
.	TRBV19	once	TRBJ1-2	CASSDSGFSYGYTF	TGTGCCAGTAGCGATTCTGGCTTCTCCTATGGCTACACCTTC
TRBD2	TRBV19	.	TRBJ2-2	CAVTSTSGGAGELFF	TGTGCCGTAACATCGACTAGCGGGGGGGCCGGGGAGCTGTTTTTT
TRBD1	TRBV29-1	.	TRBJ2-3	CSVKATGGAFADTQYF	TGCAGCGTCAAGGCGACAGGGGGCGCATTTGCAGATACGCAGTATTTT
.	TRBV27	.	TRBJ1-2	CASSLEMGQNYGYTF	TGTGCCAGCAGTTTAGAAATGGGGCAGAACTATGGCTACACCTTC
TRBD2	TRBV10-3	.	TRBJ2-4	CAIRSGTSGESNIQYF	TGTGCCATCAGGTCCGGGACTAGCGGTGAAAGTAACATTCAGTACTTC
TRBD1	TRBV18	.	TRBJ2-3	CASSPPAGGILVDTQYF	TGTGCCAGCTCACCACCGGCAGGGGGCATCCTTGTGGATACGCAGTATTTT
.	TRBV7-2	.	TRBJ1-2	CASSPYMTDGYTF	TGTGCCAGCAGCCCCTATATGACAGATGGCTACACCTTC
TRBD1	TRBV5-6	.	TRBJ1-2	CASSWGQENYGYTF	TGTGCCAGCAGCTGGGGACAGGAGAACTATGGCTACACCTTC
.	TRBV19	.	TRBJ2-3	CASSPLGEEARDTQYF	TGTGCCAGTAGTCCCTTGGGGGAGGAGGCGAGAGATACGCAGTATTTT
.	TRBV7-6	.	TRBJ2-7	CASSPVQRISYEQYF	TGTGCCAGCAGCCCCGTCCAGCGGATTTCCTACGAGCAGTACTTC
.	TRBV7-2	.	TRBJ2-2	CASSFRLVGGELFF	TGTGCCAGCAGCTTCAGACTAGTTGGCGGGGAGCTGTTTTTT
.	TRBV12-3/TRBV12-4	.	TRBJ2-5	CASSSRVGETQYF	TGTGCCAGCAGTTCCAGGGTAGGAGAGACCCAGTACTTC